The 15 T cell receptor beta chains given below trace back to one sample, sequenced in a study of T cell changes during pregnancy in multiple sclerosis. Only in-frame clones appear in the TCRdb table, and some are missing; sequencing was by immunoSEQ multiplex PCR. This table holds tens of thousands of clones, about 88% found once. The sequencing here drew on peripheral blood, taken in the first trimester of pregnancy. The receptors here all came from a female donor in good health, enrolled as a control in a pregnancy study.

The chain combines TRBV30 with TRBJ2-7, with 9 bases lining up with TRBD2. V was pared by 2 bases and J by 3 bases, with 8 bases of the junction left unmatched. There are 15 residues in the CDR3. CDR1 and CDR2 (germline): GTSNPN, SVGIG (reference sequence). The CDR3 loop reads CAWSQAAGGIYEQYF. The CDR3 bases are TGTGCCTGGAGTCAAGCAGCGGGGGGTATCTACGAGCAGTACTTC.

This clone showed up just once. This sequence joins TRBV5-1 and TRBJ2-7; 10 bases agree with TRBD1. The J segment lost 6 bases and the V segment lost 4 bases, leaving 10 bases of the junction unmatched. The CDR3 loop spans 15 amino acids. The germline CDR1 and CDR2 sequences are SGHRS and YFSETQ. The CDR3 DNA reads TGCGCCAGCAGCCAAGCGCCGGGACAGGGGAGCGAGCAGTACTTC. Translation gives CASSQAPGQGSEQYF. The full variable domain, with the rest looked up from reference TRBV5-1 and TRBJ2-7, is KAGVTQTPRYLIKTRGQQVTLSCSPISGHRSVSWYQQTPGQGLQFLFEYFSETQRNKGNFPGRFSGRQFSNSRSEMNVSTLELGDSALYLCASSQAPGQGSEQYFGPGTRLTVT.

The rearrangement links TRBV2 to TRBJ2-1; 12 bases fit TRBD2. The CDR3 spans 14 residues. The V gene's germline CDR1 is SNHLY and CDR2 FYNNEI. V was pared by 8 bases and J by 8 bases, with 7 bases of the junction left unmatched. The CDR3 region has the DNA TGTGCCAGCTCCCTAGCGGGAGGGGGCTATGAGCAGTTCTTC. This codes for CASSLAGGGYEQFF.

CDR3 amino acids: CASSSISLEQFF. The CDR3, as DNA: TGTGCCAGCAGCTCAATCAGTCTTGAGCAGTTCTTC. The chain joins TRBV11-2 to TRBJ2-1, with D hard to call. Germline loops: CDR1 SGHAT, CDR2 FQNNGV. This CDR3 contains 12 residues. The V and J ends lost 4 bases and 9 bases respectively, with 10 bases between them. Together with reference TRBV11-2 and TRBJ2-1, the CDR3 gives the full variable domain: EAGVAQSPRYKIIEKRQSVAFWCNPISGHATLYWYQQILGQGPKLLIQFQNNGVVDDSQLPKDRFSAERLKGVDSTLKIQPAKLEDSAVYLCASSSISLEQFFGPGTRLTVL.

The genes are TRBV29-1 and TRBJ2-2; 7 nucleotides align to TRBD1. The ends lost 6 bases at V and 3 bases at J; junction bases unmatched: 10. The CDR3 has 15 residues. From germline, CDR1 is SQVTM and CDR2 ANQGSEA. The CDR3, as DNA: TGCAGCGTCCGCTGGGGACAGACATACACCGGGGAGCTGTTTTTT. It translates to CSVRWGQTYTGELFF.

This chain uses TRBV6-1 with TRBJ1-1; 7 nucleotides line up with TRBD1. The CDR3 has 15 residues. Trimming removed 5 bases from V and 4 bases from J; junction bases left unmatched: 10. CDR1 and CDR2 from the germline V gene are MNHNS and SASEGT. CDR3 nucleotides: TGTGCCAGCAGTCCCAAAGAACAGGGGAGCACTGAAGCTTTCTTT. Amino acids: CASSPKEQGSTEAFF.

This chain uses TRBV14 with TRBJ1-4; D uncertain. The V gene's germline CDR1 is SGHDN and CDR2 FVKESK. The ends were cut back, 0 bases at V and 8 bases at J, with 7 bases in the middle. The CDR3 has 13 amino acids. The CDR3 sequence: CASSQDRREKLFF. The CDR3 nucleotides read TGTGCCAGCAGCCAAGACCGGAGGGAAAAACTGTTTTTT.

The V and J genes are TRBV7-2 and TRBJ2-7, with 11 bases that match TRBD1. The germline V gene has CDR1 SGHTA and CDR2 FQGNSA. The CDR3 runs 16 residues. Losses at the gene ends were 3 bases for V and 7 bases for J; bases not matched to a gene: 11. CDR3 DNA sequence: TGTGCCAGCAGCTTGTTCGGGACAGGGGGTGTGGGGGAGCAGTACTTC. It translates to CASSLFGTGGVGEQYF.

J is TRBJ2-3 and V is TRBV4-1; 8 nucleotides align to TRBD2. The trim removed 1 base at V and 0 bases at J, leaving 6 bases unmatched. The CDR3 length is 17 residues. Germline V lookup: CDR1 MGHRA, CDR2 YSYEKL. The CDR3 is CASSQGRVAGSTDTQYF. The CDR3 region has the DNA TGCGCCAGCAGCCAAGGTCGGGTAGCGGGGAGCACAGATACGCAGTATTTT.

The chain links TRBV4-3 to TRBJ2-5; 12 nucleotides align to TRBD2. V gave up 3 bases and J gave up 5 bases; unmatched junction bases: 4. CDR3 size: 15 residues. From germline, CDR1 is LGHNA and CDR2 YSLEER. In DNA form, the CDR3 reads TGCGCCAGCAGCCAGACTAGCGGGAGAGGGGAGACCCAGTACTTC. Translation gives CASSQTSGRGETQYF.

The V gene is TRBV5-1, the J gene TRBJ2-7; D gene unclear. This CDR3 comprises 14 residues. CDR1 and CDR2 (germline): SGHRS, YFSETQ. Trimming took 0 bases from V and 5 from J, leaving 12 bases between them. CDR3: CASSLGIDINEQYF. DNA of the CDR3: TGCGCCAGCAGCTTGGGAATCGACATCAACGAGCAGTACTTC. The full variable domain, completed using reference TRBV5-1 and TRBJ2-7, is KAGVTQTPRYLIKTRGQQVTLSCSPISGHRSVSWYQQTPGQGLQFLFEYFSETQRNKGNFPGRFSGRQFSNSRSEMNVSTLELGDSALYLCASSLGIDINEQYFGPGTRLTVT.

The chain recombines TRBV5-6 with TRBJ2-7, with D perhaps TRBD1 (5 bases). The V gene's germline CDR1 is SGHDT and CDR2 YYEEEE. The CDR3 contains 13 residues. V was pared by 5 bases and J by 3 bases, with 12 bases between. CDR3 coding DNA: TGTGCCAGCAGTCCAGGGCCCGTCTACGAGCAGTACTTC. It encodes CASSPGPVYEQYF.

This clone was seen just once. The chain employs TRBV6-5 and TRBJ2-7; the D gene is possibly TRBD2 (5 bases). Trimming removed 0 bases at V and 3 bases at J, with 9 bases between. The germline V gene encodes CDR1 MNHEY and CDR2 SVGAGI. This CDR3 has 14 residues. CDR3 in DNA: TGTGCCAGCAGTTACTCGACTAACTACTACGAGCAGTACTTC. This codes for CASSYSTNYYEQYF.

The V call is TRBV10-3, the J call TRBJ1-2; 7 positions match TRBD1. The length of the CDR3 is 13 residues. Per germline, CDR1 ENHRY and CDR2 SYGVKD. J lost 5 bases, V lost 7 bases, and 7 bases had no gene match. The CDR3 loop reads CAITRQGEYGYTF. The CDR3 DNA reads TGTGCCATCACACGGCAGGGGGAATATGGCTACACCTTC.

DNA for the CDR3: TGCGCCAGCAGCTTACGACAGGGGGCAGCTGAAGCTTTCTTT. It translates to CASSLRQGAAEAFF. The V gene is TRBV5-1, the J gene TRBJ1-1, with 10 bases lining up with TRBD1. J lost 6 bases, V lost 2 bases, and 4 bases had no gene match. The germline V gene has CDR1 SGHRS and CDR2 YFSETQ. The CDR3 spans 14 residues.